These 15 T cell receptor beta chains were sequenced from one sample in a study of Graves' ophthalmopathy and Graves' hyperthyroidism. Transcripts of RNA were the source for amplifying TCR beta CDR3 regions. First-round RT-PCR employed HTBI primers, with a second-round multiplex PCR after it. TCRdb re-called the multiplex PCR reads through MiXCR, storing one row per CDR3 protein. The sample contains over 150,000 distinct CDR3 sequences, around two fifths of which appear only once. Sequencing used peripheral blood. All receptors derive from a middle-aged woman with Graves' ophthalmopathy.

The chain uses TRBV28 and TRBJ1-2; no definite D call. The CDR3 runs 11 residues. With 4 bases removed from V and 7 bases from J, the gap between germline ends came to 7 bases. CDR1 is MDHEN, CDR2 SYDVKM, per germline. CDR3: CASSSLSGYTF. In nucleotides, the CDR3 is TGTGCCAGCAGTTCCCTTTCTGGCTACACCTTC.

The rearrangement uses TRBV12-3 or TRBV12-4 and TRBJ1-1, with TRBD1 identical over 9 bases. The CDR3 totals 13 residues. V was clipped by 7 bases and J by 5 bases; unmatched bases: 5. CDR3 amino acids: CASKTGGRTEAFF. The CDR3, as DNA: TGTGCCAGCAAAACAGGGGGCCGGACTGAAGCTTTCTTT.

This clonotype was counted ten times or more. CDR3 amino acids: CASSALAGKGEQYF. The CDR3 nucleotides are TGTGCCAGCAGCGCACTAGCGGGAAAAGGCGAGCAGTACTTC. This chain links TRBV6-5 with TRBJ2-7, with 10 bases that match TRBD2. This CDR3 is 14 amino acids long. CDR1 MNHEY and CDR2 SVGAGI come from the germline V gene. V was clipped by 6 bases and J by 6 bases; unmatched bases: 8.

This clonotype has at least ten counts. This rearrangement joins TRBV28 to TRBJ2-7, with 12 bases aligning to TRBD1. Germline V gene lookup returns CDR1 MDHEN and CDR2 SYDVKM. The CDR3 spans 20 residues. After removal of 7 bases from V and 7 bases from J, the junction contained 26 bases not matched to a gene. In nucleotides, the CDR3 is TGTGCCAGCACCCTTGGGGGACAGGGGGCTTCCAAACGGCTTCGGTGGGAGCAGTACTTC. Its translation: CASTLGGQGASKRLRWEQYF.

CDR3 DNA sequence: TGTGCCACCAGTGAGGCTAACTCCTACGAGCAGTACTTC. It translates to CATSEANSYEQYF. J is TRBJ2-7 and V is TRBV24-1; no clear D. The CDR3 consists of 13 residues. The V gene lost 4 bases and the J gene lost 0 bases, with 6 bases spanning the gap. Germline V lookup: CDR1 KGHDR, CDR2 SFDVKD.

This clonotype was picked up many times. This rearrangement joins TRBV6-5 to TRBJ2-7; 11 bases agree with TRBD2. CDR3 size: 15 residues. J lost 5 bases, V lost 7 bases, and 10 bases had no gene match. Per germline, CDR1 MNHEY and CDR2 SVGAGI. CDR3 DNA sequence: TGTGCCAGCAAATACTTAGCGGGGGGGCCCCACGAGCAGTACTTC. Protein: CASKYLAGGPHEQYF.

This clonotype has at least ten counts. The chain recombines TRBV6-2 or TRBV6-3 with TRBJ2-7; D is possibly TRBD1 (6 bases). This CDR3 has 15 residues. The germline V and J ends were trimmed by 8 bases and 2 bases, with 19 bases remaining between them. Germline CDR1 and CDR2: MNHEY and SVGEGT. DNA for the CDR3: TGTGCCAGCTTGGGCCGAGCCAGGGGACCCTACGAGCAGTACTTC. Protein product: CASLGRARGPYEQYF.

This clonotype was observed at least ten times. This chain joins TRBV4-1 and TRBJ2-7, with D possibly being TRBD1 (6 bases). The V end lost 0 bases, the J end lost 2 bases, and 17 bases lay between the germline ends. The CDR3 sequence is 17 residues long. Per the germline V gene, CDR1 is MGHRA and CDR2 is YSYEKL. The CDR3 spells CASSQDESTGLPYEQYF. The CDR3 region has the DNA TGCGCCAGCAGCCAAGATGAGAGTACAGGGCTCCCCTACGAGCAGTACTTC.

This chain uses TRBV6-1 with TRBJ1-2; 10 bases align to TRBD1. CDR1 and CDR2 (germline): MNHNS, SASEGT. The J segment lost 2 bases and the V segment lost 3 bases, leaving 3 bases of the junction unmatched. This CDR3 is 15 amino acids long. The CDR3 DNA is TGTGCCAGCAGTGACCCGGGACAGGGGAACTATGGCTACACCTTC. Encoded protein: CASSDPGQGNYGYTF.

The table lists this clonotype with many counts. The chain carries TRBV6-2 or TRBV6-3 and TRBJ2-7; 13 nucleotides match TRBD2. Germline lookup yields CDR1 MNHEY and CDR2 SVGEGT. V trimming: 7 bases; J trimming: 6 bases; junction bases outside the gene matches: 9. This CDR3 region has 15 residues. The CDR3 DNA reads as TGTGCCAGCACAGGACTAGCGGGAGAACACCCCGAGCAGTACTTC. Translation: CASTGLAGEHPEQYF.

The V call is TRBV6-5, the J call TRBJ2-5, with D tentatively TRBD2 (5 bases). The CDR3 totals 14 residues. Trimming took 0 bases from V and 4 from J, leaving 9 bases between them. Per the germline V gene, CDR1 is MNHEY and CDR2 is SVGAGI. The CDR3 sequence: CASSYSRAPETQYF. The CDR3 coding sequence is TGTGCCAGCAGTTACTCGAGGGCTCCAGAGACCCAGTACTTC.

The chain links TRBV11-2 to TRBJ2-6; a possible D gene is TRBD1 (6 bases). The CDR3 loop spans 18 amino acids. V lost 0 bases to trimming and J lost 0 bases, with 12 bases between them. Germline loops: CDR1 SGHAT, CDR2 FQNNGV. The CDR3 protein is CASSLDPGTPSGANVLTF. CDR3 DNA sequence: TGTGCCAGCAGCTTAGATCCGGGGACACCCTCTGGGGCCAACGTCCTGACTTTC.

The chain recombines TRBV6-5 with TRBJ2-7; 12 nucleotides align to TRBD2. This CDR3 spans 15 amino acids. Germline CDR1 and CDR2: MNHEY and SVGAGI. The ends lost 0 bases at V and 5 bases at J; junction bases unmatched: 2. CDR3 residues: CASSYSTSGRDEQYF. CDR3 in DNA: TGTGCCAGCAGTTACTCGACTAGCGGGAGAGACGAGCAGTACTTC.

This clonotype showed up many times. Compared with germline, one end of the junction differs, possibly owing to a read error. The chain links TRBV6-5 to TRBJ2-6; D uncertain. In germline, CDR1 is MNHEY, CDR2 SVGAGI. This CDR3 is 16 amino acids long. The CDR3 nucleotides read TGTACCAGCAGCCGGGCCATAAACTCTGGGGCCAACGTCCTGACTTTC. This sequence encodes CTSSRAINSGANVLTF.

The chain uses TRBV6-1 and TRBJ2-7, with D possibly matching TRBD1 (6 bases). The CDR3 runs to 12 residues. V dropped 6 bases and J dropped 6 bases, with 12 bases sitting between them. The V gene's germline CDR1 is MNHNS and CDR2 SASEGT. In nucleotides, the CDR3 is TGTGCCAGCAGGGGGGACATGCGCGAGCAGTACTTC. It specifies CASRGDMREQYF.